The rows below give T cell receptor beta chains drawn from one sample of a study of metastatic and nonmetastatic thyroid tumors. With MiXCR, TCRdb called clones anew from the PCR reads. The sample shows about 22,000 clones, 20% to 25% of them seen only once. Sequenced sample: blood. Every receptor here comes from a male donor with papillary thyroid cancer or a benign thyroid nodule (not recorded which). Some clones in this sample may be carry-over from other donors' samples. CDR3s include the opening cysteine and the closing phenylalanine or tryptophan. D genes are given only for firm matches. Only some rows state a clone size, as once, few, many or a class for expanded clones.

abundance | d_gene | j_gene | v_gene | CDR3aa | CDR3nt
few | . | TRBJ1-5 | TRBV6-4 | CAGSEGPNQPQHF | TGTGCCGGCAGTGAAGGGCCCAATCAGCCCCAGCATTTT
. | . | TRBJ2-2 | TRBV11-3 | CASSSGGRSTGELFF | TGTGCCAGCAGCTCAGGGGGGCGCAGCACCGGGGAGCTGTTTTTT
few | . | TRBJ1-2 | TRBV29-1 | CSVESLNPGYTF | TGCAGCGTTGAAAGTTTGAACCCTGGCTACACCTTC
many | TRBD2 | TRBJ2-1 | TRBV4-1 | CASSQTRAGSREQFF | TGCGCCAGCAGCCAAACGAGAGCGGGGAGCCGTGAGCAGTTCTTC
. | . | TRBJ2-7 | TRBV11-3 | CASSLLTSHKQYF | TGTGCCAGCAGCTTACTTACTAGCCACAAGCAGTACTTC
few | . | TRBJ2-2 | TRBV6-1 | CASSTGTWIGELFF | TGTGCCAGCAGCACCGGGACATGGATCGGGGAGCTGTTTTTT
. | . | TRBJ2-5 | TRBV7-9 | CASSLEEGGETQYF | TGTGCCAGCAGCTTAGAAGAGGGTGGGGAGACCCAGTACTTC
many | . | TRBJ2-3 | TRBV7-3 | CASSSGLSLDTQYF | TGTGCCAGCAGCTCAGGACTATCCTTAGATACGCAGTATTTT
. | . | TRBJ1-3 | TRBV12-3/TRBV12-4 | CASSPYRGRAGNTIYF | TGTGCCAGCTCGCCCTACCGGGGCAGGGCTGGAAACACCATATATTTT
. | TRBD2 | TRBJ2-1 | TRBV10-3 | CAISAGTSGVFNEQFF | TGTGCCATCAGTGCCGGGACTAGCGGTGTCTTCAATGAGCAGTTCTTC
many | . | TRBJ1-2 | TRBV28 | CASSVRVGRAYGYTF | TGTGCCAGCAGTGTCCGAGTTGGCAGGGCCTATGGCTACACCTTC
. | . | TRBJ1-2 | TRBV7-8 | CASSLLERGANYGYTF | TGTGCCAGCAGCTTACTTGAGCGGGGCGCCAACTATGGCTACACCTTC
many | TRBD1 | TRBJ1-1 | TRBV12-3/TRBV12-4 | CASSFGTAMGSTEAFF | TGTGCCAGCAGTTTTGGGACAGCGATGGGGAGCACTGAAGCTTTCTTT
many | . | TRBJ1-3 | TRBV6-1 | CATQRSSGNTIYF | TGTGCCACGCAACGGAGCTCTGGAAACACCATATATTTT
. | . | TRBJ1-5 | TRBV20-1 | CSARGGAAPLCSQPQHF | TGCAGTGCTAGGGGGGGGGCAGCTCCCTTGTGTTCCCAGCCCCAGCATTTT
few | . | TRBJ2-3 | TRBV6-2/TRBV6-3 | CASSYAEMDTQYF | TGTGCCAGCAGTTATGCCGAGATGGATACGCAGTATTTT
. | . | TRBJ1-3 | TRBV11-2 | CASSLASSGNTIYF | TGTGCCAGCAGCTTAGCGAGCTCTGGAAACACCATATATTTT
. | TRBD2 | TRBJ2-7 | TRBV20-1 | CSARLLAGGPAYEQYF | TGCAGTGCTAGACTACTAGCGGGGGGGCCGGCCTACGAGCAGTACTTC
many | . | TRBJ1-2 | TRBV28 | CASRGTGSHYGYTF | TGTGCCAGCAGGGGAACAGGGAGTCACTATGGCTACACCTTC
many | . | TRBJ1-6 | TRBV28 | CASSWDPRDSPLHF | TGTGCCAGCAGTTGGGATCCCCGGGATTCACCCCTCCACTTT
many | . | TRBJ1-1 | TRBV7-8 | CASSLVAKNTEAFF | TGTGCCAGCAGCTTAGTAGCAAAGAACACTGAAGCTTTCTTT
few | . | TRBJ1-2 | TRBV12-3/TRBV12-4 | CASSLVPEEYYGYTF | TGTGCCAGCAGTTTAGTACCTGAAGAGTACTATGGCTACACCTTC
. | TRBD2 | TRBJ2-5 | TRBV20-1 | CSAPPPFGLEVETQYF | TGCAGTGCTCCCCCACCCTTTGGACTAGAGGTGGAGACCCAGTACTTC
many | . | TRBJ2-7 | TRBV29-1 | CSVEGDGKSYEQYF | TGCAGCGTTGAAGGGGACGGAAAATCCTACGAGCAGTACTTC